The sample holds many counts of the clone carrying this TCR beta chain. What it binds is not known. V dropped 2 bases and J dropped 1; count of bases not matched to a gene: 0. The CDR3 contains 14 residues. The germline V gene has CDR1 MDHEN and CDR2 SYDVKM. Amplification from RNA transcripts yielded the TCR beta CDR3 regions. First-round RT-PCR used HTBI primers; second-round multiplex PCR followed. TCRdb ran MiXCR on the multiplex PCR reads and lists one entry per CDR3 protein. The sample has nearly 400,000 distinct CDR3 sequences; around 18% are singletons. This sample was taken from a study of Graves' ophthalmopathy and Graves' hyperthyroidism. In the study overall: Untreated patients at initial diagnosis provided peripheral blood. Whole-study results and caveats: Ophthalmopathy cases were distinguished from stable hyperthyroidism by a 13-signature model, reaching 85% to 90% sensitivity and 70% to 84% specificity. The blood repertoire also included most expanded thyroid clonotypes above 0.001 frequency.

The diagnosis was founded upon clinical symptoms, serum thyroxine, TRAb, thyroid ultrasound and orbital computed tomography. V usage is TRBV28 and J usage is TRBJ2-7; 9 bases line up with TRBD2. The sequence derives from a woman aged 18-29 years with Graves' ophthalmopathy. Material for sequencing was peripheral blood. Written as DNA, the CDR3 is TGTGCCAGCAGTTTACTAGCGGGGTCCTACGAGCAGTACTTC. This gives the protein CASSLLAGSYEQYF.